This TCR beta chain was sequenced for a study of cytomegalovirus exposure and HLA in healthy donors. Across the study: Genotyping of nearly 400 donors showed that around 85% belonged to the Caucasian-associated ancestry cluster. Whole-study results and caveats: The majority of TCR sequences were rare, yet some public TCRs appeared in many donors. Clonal expansion, a later analysis showed, was greater in HLA-associated TCR beta chains than in equally common others. In vitro, a few CMV-associated chains proved specific for CMV antigens.

In the PCR, 60 Vbeta and 13 Jbeta primers were used. The protocol was immunoSEQ multiplex PCR, while the TCRdb copy is restricted to in-frame clones and leaves out a portion. This sample has around 150,000 clones, with around three quarters found just once. The CDR3 is 13 amino acids. The germline gives CDR1 SNHLY, CDR2 FYNNEI. With V trimmed by 6 bases and J by 4 bases, 2 bases remained unmatched. This clone appeared a few times. Its antigen is unknown. This clonotype was sampled from a man in his forties in good health and CMV-seropositive. The material sequenced was PBMCs. The chain joins TRBV2 to TRBJ1-2, with 10 nucleotides matching TRBD1. CDR3 residues: CASRGTGVYGYTF. In DNA form, the CDR3 reads TGTGCCAGCAGGGGGACAGGGGTCTATGGCTACACCTTC.